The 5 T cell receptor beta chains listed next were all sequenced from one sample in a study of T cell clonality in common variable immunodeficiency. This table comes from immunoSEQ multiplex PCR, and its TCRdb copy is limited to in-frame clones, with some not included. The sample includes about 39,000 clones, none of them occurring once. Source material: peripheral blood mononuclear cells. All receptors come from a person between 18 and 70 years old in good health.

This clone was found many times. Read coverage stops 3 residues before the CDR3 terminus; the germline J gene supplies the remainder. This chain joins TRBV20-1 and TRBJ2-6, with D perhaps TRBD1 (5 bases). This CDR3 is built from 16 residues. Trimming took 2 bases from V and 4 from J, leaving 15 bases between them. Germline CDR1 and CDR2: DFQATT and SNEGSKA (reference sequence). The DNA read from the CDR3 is TGCAGTGCTAGAAACCGTTTTAAGGGGGGGGCCAACGTC. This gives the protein CSARNRFKGGANV. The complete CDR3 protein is CSARNRFKGGANVLTF.

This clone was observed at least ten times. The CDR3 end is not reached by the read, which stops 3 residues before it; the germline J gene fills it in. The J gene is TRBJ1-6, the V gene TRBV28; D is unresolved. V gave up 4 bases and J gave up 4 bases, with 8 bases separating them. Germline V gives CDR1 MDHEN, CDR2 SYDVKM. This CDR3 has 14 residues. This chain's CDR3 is CASSSLGYNSPLHF. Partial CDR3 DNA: TGTGCCAGCAGTTCGCTAGGATATAATTCACCC. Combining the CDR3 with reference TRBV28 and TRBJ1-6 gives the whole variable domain DVKVTQSSRYLVKRTGEKVFLECVQDMDHENMFWYRQDPGLGLRLIYFSYDVKMKEKGDIPEGYSVSREKKERFSLILESASTNQTSMYLCASSSLGYNSPLHFGNGTRLTVT.

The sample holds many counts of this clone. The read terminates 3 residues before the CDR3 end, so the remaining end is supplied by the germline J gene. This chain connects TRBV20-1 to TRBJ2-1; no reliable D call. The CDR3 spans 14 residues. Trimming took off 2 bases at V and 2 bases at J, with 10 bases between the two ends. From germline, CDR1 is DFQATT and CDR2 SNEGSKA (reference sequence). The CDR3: CSARRVETYNEQFF. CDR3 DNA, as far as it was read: TGCAGTGCTAGACGCGTCGAAACCTACAATGAG.

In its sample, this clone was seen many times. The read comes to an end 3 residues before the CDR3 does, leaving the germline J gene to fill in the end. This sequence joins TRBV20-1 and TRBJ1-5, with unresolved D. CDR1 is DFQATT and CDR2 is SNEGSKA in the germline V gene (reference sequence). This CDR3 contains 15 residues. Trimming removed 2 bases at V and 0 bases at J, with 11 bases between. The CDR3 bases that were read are TGCAGTGCTAGACGACTTCCCGATAGCAATCAGCCC. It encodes CSARRLPDSNQP. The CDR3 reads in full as CSARRLPDSNQPQHF.

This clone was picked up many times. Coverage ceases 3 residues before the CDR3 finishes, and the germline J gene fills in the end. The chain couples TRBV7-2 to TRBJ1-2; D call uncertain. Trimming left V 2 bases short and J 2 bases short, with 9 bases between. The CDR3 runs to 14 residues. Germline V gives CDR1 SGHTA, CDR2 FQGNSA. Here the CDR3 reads CASSLITENYGYTF. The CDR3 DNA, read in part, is TGTGCCAGCAGCTTAATCACAGAAAACTATGGC.